A single sample is the source of the 11 T cell receptor beta chains below, sequenced in a study of memory CD4+ T cells and cytomegalovirus serostatus. The protocol was immunoSEQ multiplex PCR, while the TCRdb copy is restricted to in-frame clones and leaves out a portion. The repertoire holds roughly 28,000 clones, with 75% to 85% as singletons. The sort gate was single viable CD3+CD4+CD8-CD45RO+ cells for memory CD4+ T cells. The sequenced material came from memory CD4+ T cells from blood. The receptors were gathered from an adult in good health and CMV-seronegative.

The chain links TRBV6-4 to TRBJ1-1; 7 bases align to TRBD1. Germline V gene lookup returns CDR1 MRHNA and CDR2 SNTAGT. CDR3 length: 13 amino acids. V was pared by 6 bases and J by 0 bases, with 1 base of the junction left unmatched. The CDR3 here is CASRQGMNTEAFF. CDR3 DNA sequence: TGTGCCAGCAGACAGGGGATGAACACTGAAGCTTTCTTT.

The chain recombines TRBV19 with TRBJ1-6; 8 bases agree with TRBD1. CDR3 length: 16 amino acids. Germline CDR1 reads LNHDA; CDR2 reads SQIVND (reference sequence). The V segment lost 3 bases and the J segment 7 bases; nucleotides outside the gene matches: 8. CDR3 in amino acids: CASSIPGTGPNSPLHF. In nucleotides, the CDR3 is TGTGCCAGTAGTATCCCCGGGACAGGTCCGAATTCACCCCTCCACTTT.

V and J are TRBV5-6 and TRBJ1-2, with 7 bases lining up with TRBD1. CDR3 length: 13 residues. Trimming at V came to 3 bases and at J to 4 bases, leaving 3 bases not matched to a gene. Germline V gene lookup returns CDR1 SGHDT and CDR2 YYEEEE. CDR3 residues: CASSSTGAYGYTF. CDR3 DNA: TGTGCCAGCAGCTCAACAGGGGCCTATGGCTACACCTTC.

The chain carries TRBV19 and TRBJ1-5, with 10 bases lining up with TRBD1. The CDR3 extends over 16 amino acids. Germline lookup yields CDR1 LNHDA and CDR2 SQIVND (reference sequence). J lost 2 bases, V lost 5 bases, and 6 bases had no gene match. The CDR3 region is CASSPRQGAGNQPQHF. The CDR3 nucleotides are TGTGCCAGTAGTCCGAGACAGGGGGCGGGCAATCAGCCCCAGCATTTT.

This clone has a single count. The gene calls are TRBV4-2 and TRBJ2-5; D gene uncertain. Germline CDR1 reads LGHNA; CDR2 reads YNFKEQ. The V gene lost 0 bases and the J gene lost 7 bases, with 12 bases spanning the gap. The CDR3 sequence is 14 residues long. CDR3 nucleotides: TGTGCCAGCAGCCAAGAGCGTCATGTGGGGACCCAGTACTTC. Residues: CASSQERHVGTQYF.

V is TRBV6-1 and J is TRBJ2-6; 12 positions match TRBD2. The CDR3 totals 18 residues. Germline-derived CDR1 and CDR2 are MNHNS and SASEGT. Trimming removed 6 bases from V and 0 bases from J; junction bases left unmatched: 6. CDR3: CASRERTSGNSGANVLTF. In DNA form, the CDR3 reads TGTGCCAGCAGGGAAAGGACTAGCGGGAACTCTGGGGCCAACGTCCTGACTTTC.

Notes on this clone: At the DNA level, this CDR3 is encoded by other sequences in the same sample as well. This sequence joins TRBV27 and TRBJ1-4; TRBD1 matches at 8 bases. From germline, CDR1 is MNHEY and CDR2 SMNVEV (reference sequence). This CDR3 has 14 residues. V was pared by 5 bases and J by 7 bases, with 6 bases of the junction left unmatched. The chain's CDR3 is CASSPGTGREKLFF. The DNA of the CDR3 is TGTGCCAGCAGTCCCGGGACAGGCCGTGAAAAACTGTTTTTT.

The rearrangement links TRBV6-1 to TRBJ1-1, with no clear D. Germline CDR1 and CDR2: MNHNS and SASEGT. There are 13 residues in the CDR3. V was shortened by 1 base and J by 3 bases, with 6 bases between the two germline ends. The CDR3 loop is CASSEVLDTEAFF. In nucleotides, the CDR3 is TGTGCCAGCAGTGAAGTATTGGACACTGAAGCTTTCTTT.

The J gene is TRBJ2-1, the V gene TRBV27; D is uncertain. Trimming pared 1 base from V and 7 bases from J, leaving 17 bases between. The germline gives CDR1 MNHEY, CDR2 SMNVEV (reference sequence). The CDR3 sequence is 16 residues long. Here the CDR3 DNA reads TGTGCCAGCAGTTTATTATCCGGGCCGGTCGATAATGAGCAGTTCTTC. Translation gives CASSLLSGPVDNEQFF.

This chain joins TRBV7-9 and TRBJ1-2; TRBD1 agrees at 8 bases. The J segment lost 6 bases and the V segment lost 0 bases, leaving 6 bases of the junction unmatched. The CDR3 loop spans 15 amino acids. CDR1 and CDR2 (germline): SEHNR, FQNEAQ (reference sequence). CDR3 region: CASSLARTGRDGYTF. In DNA, the CDR3 is TGTGCCAGCAGCTTAGCGCGGACAGGGAGGGATGGCTACACCTTC.

This rearrangement joins TRBV5-5 to TRBJ2-5; D uncertain. CDR3 size: 13 residues. Between the trimmed V and J ends, which lost 0 bases and 8 bases, there was a span of 11 bases. Germline CDR1 is SGHKS and CDR2 is YYEKEE (reference sequence). CDR3 loop: CASSLAERSTQYF. The CDR3 region has the DNA TGTGCCAGCAGCTTGGCCGAGAGGTCTACCCAGTACTTC.